The 5 T cell receptor beta chains below all came from one sample that was sequenced in a study of control samples from healthy donors and cancer patients. Libraries were prepared by immunoSEQ multiplex PCR; TCRdb keeps only in-frame clonotypes and omits some of them. The sample carries around 100,000 clones, 70% to 90% recorded once. The sample consisted of blood. These receptors all stem from a man between 25 and 39 years old in good health.

The chain joins TRBV24-1 to TRBJ1-2; D gene ambiguous. The CDR3 is 14 amino acids. The germline V gene encodes CDR1 KGHDR and CDR2 SFDVKD. Trimming took 4 bases from V and 4 from J, leaving 12 bases between them. As DNA, the CDR3 is TGTGCCACCAGTGAGAATGGACGGATCTATGGCTACACCTTC. It is translated as CATSENGRIYGYTF.

In DNA, the CDR3 is TGTGCCATCAGCCGGGACGGGAGCAATCAGCCCCAGCATTTT. Protein: CAISRDGSNQPQHF. The J gene is TRBJ1-5, the V gene TRBV10-3; weak D call: TRBD1 (5 bases). CDR3 length: 14 amino acids. CDR1 and CDR2 (germline): ENHRY, SYGVKD. The ends were cut back, 6 bases at V and 1 base at J, with 10 bases in the middle.

The chain couples TRBV28 to TRBJ2-7; no firm D call. Trimming cost V 6 bases and J 0 bases, with 3 bases left between them. CDR3 length equals 11 residues. Germline CDR1 and CDR2: MDHEN and SYDVKM. CDR3 DNA: TGTGCCAGCAGCAGCTCCTACGAGCAGTACTTC. Translating gives CASSSSYEQYF. The full variable domain, completed using reference TRBV28 and TRBJ2-7, is DVKVTQSSRYLVKRTGEKVFLECVQDMDHENMFWYRQDPGLGLRLIYFSYDVKMKEKGDIPEGYSVSREKKERFSLILESASTNQTSMYLCASSSSYEQYFGPGTRLTVT.

The J gene is TRBJ2-2, the V gene TRBV2; 13 bases align to TRBD2. Per germline, CDR1 SNHLY and CDR2 FYNNEI. The V and J ends lost 8 bases and 2 bases, in that order; junction bases with no gene match: 11. This CDR3 has 18 residues. CDR3 DNA sequence: TGTGCCAGCTCGATGGGTGGGGGACTAGCGGGAAACACCGGGGAGCTGTTTTTT. Translated: CASSMGGGLAGNTGELFF.

The chain recombines TRBV7-2 with TRBJ1-5; 10 bases fit TRBD1. The J segment lost 0 bases and the V segment lost 4 bases, leaving 3 bases of the junction unmatched. CDR3 length equals 16 residues. Germline V gives CDR1 SGHTA, CDR2 FQGNSA. The CDR3 loop reads CASSSRDRGSNQPQHF. In nucleotides, the CDR3 is TGTGCCAGCAGCTCGCGGGACAGGGGTAGCAATCAGCCCCAGCATTTT.